These T cell receptor beta chains were read from a single sample in a study of blood T cell repertoires in COVID-19. Method: immunoSEQ multiplex PCR; TCRdb's copy keeps in-frame clones and lacks some. The sample has over 150,000 clones, approximately 80% seen once. Sequencing was performed on peripheral blood. These TCRs come from a woman between 40 and 55 years old with COVID-19, enrolled during active disease. Both conserved end residues are part of each CDR3. A D gene is named only where the DNA matches it firmly. Not every row has a clone size; where given, it reads once, few, many or a size class.

v_call: TRBV10-3; d_call: TRBD1; clone_size: .; j_call: TRBJ1-1; cdr3_nt: TGTGCCATCAGTCGACAGGGGAGCTCTGAAGCTTTCTTT; cdr3_aa: CAISRQGSSEAFF
v_call: TRBV11-2; d_call: TRBD2; clone_size: .; j_call: TRBJ2-1; cdr3_nt: TGTGCCAGCAGCGCGGGCAGCGGGAGTTCCAATGAGCAGTTCTTC; cdr3_aa: CASSAGSGSSNEQFF
v_call: TRBV6-5; d_call: .; clone_size: .; j_call: TRBJ2-1; cdr3_nt: TGTGCCAGCAGTAAAACCGGGAGCAACTACAATGAGCAGTTCTTC; cdr3_aa: CASSKTGSNYNEQFF
v_call: TRBV25-1; d_call: TRBD1; clone_size: .; j_call: TRBJ1-1; cdr3_nt: TGTGCCAGCAGCATCGAACAGGGGTGGACTGAAGCTTTCTTT; cdr3_aa: CASSIEQGWTEAFF
v_call: TRBV29-1; d_call: .; clone_size: .; j_call: TRBJ1-1; cdr3_nt: TGCAGCGTTGCGGAACCCCGCTCGGCCAGGGGCGCTGAAGCTTTCTTT; cdr3_aa: CSVAEPRSARGAEAFF
v_call: TRBV2; d_call: .; clone_size: .; j_call: TRBJ2-7; cdr3_nt: TGTGCCAGCAGGCAGGGAGGTGGCGAGCAGTACTTC; cdr3_aa: CASRQGGGEQYF
v_call: TRBV27; d_call: .; clone_size: few; j_call: TRBJ2-7; cdr3_nt: TGTGCCAGCAGTTTACCAGGGCGCGACGAGCAGTACTTC; cdr3_aa: CASSLPGRDEQYF
v_call: TRBV2; d_call: .; clone_size: once; j_call: TRBJ1-5; cdr3_nt: TGTGCCAGCAGACAGGGTTCCGTTCAGCCCCAGCATTTT; cdr3_aa: CASRQGSVQPQHF
v_call: TRBV19; d_call: TRBD2; clone_size: .; j_call: TRBJ2-7; cdr3_nt: TGTGCCAGTTCTACTAGCGGGGGGGCCTACGAGCAGTACTTC; cdr3_aa: CASSTSGGAYEQYF
v_call: TRBV10-2; d_call: .; clone_size: .; j_call: TRBJ1-5; cdr3_nt: TGCGCCAGCAGTGATGGGACATTAAACAATCAGCCCCAGCATTTT; cdr3_aa: CASSDGTLNNQPQHF
v_call: TRBV5-1; d_call: .; clone_size: .; j_call: TRBJ1-2; cdr3_nt: TGCGCCAGCAGCTTGGTCGTGCAGGGGCCGCCGCAAAACTATGGCTACACCTTC; cdr3_aa: CASSLVVQGPPQNYGYTF
v_call: TRBV11-2; d_call: TRBD2; clone_size: .; j_call: TRBJ2-1; cdr3_nt: TGTGCCAGCAGCTTAGGGCTAGCGGGGGGCGGGGAGCAGTTCTTC; cdr3_aa: CASSLGLAGGGEQFF
v_call: TRBV5-6; d_call: .; clone_size: .; j_call: TRBJ1-2; cdr3_nt: TGTGCCAGCAGCTACCTCGTGCGCCAGGGTAATGGCTACACCTTC; cdr3_aa: CASSYLVRQGNGYTF
v_call: TRBV19; d_call: TRBD1; clone_size: .; j_call: TRBJ2-7; cdr3_nt: TGTGCCAGTAGTATAGTCGGACAGGGGGCAAGCGAGCAGTACTTC; cdr3_aa: CASSIVGQGASEQYF
v_call: TRBV6-6; d_call: .; clone_size: .; j_call: TRBJ2-7; cdr3_nt: TGTGCCAGCAGTTACTCGGAGGGATCGGGCGAGCAGTACTTC; cdr3_aa: CASSYSEGSGEQYF
v_call: TRBV28; d_call: .; clone_size: .; j_call: TRBJ2-2; cdr3_nt: TGTGCCAGTAAAACCGGGGAGCTGTTTTTT; cdr3_aa: CASKTGELFF
v_call: TRBV11-3; d_call: .; clone_size: .; j_call: TRBJ2-1; cdr3_nt: TGTGCCAGCAGCTTAGTACTACTAGCCGATAATGAGCAGTTCTTC; cdr3_aa: CASSLVLLADNEQFF
v_call: TRBV5-5; d_call: TRBD2; clone_size: once; j_call: TRBJ2-5; cdr3_nt: TGTGCCAGCAGCTTGGATAGTAGCGGGAGGCCCCGAGCGACCCAGTACTTC; cdr3_aa: CASSLDSSGRPRATQYF
v_call: TRBV27; d_call: TRBD1; clone_size: once; j_call: TRBJ2-1; cdr3_nt: TGTGCCAGCAGTGATAGACAGGGGGCTAAAAGCGGGAGAGGCAATGAGCAGTTCTTC; cdr3_aa: CASSDRQGAKSGRGNEQFF
v_call: TRBV6-5; d_call: .; clone_size: .; j_call: TRBJ2-5; cdr3_nt: TGTGCCAGCAGTTACAGAAGGGGGGGGCCTCAAGAGACCCAGTACTTC; cdr3_aa: CASSYRRGGPQETQYF
v_call: TRBV18; d_call: TRBD1; clone_size: .; j_call: TRBJ1-1; cdr3_nt: TGTGCCAGCTCTCTCCGGGACAGGGGGCGAACTGAAGCTTTCTTT; cdr3_aa: CASSLRDRGRTEAFF
v_call: TRBV12-5; d_call: .; clone_size: .; j_call: TRBJ2-5; cdr3_nt: TGTGCTAGTGGTTTGGCCGCGGGGGCAGAGACCCAGTACTTC; cdr3_aa: CASGLAAGAETQYF
v_call: TRBV5-1; d_call: .; clone_size: .; j_call: TRBJ1-1; cdr3_nt: TGCGCCAGCAGCTTCACAATCACAGGGCTGAACACTGAAGCTTTCTTT; cdr3_aa: CASSFTITGLNTEAFF
v_call: TRBV27; d_call: .; clone_size: .; j_call: TRBJ1-5; cdr3_nt: TGTGCCAGCAGTTTAGCACAGCATCAGCCCCAGCATTTT; cdr3_aa: CASSLAQHQPQHF
v_call: TRBV28; d_call: .; clone_size: .; j_call: TRBJ1-5; cdr3_nt: TGTGCCAGCAGTTCCCCCGACAGCGATCAGCCCCAGCATTTT; cdr3_aa: CASSSPDSDQPQHF
v_call: TRBV29-1; d_call: .; clone_size: .; j_call: TRBJ2-5; cdr3_nt: TGCAGCGTCGGTGAAGCGGGAGAGACCCAGTACTTC; cdr3_aa: CSVGEAGETQYF
v_call: TRBV28; d_call: TRBD2; clone_size: .; j_call: TRBJ2-3; cdr3_nt: TGTGCCAGCAGTTTGATTCTAGCGGGGCCTAGCACAGATACGCAGTATTTT; cdr3_aa: CASSLILAGPSTDTQYF
v_call: TRBV28; d_call: .; clone_size: .; j_call: TRBJ2-3; cdr3_nt: TGTGCCAGCAGTTTAACGGCGGGATCCACAGATACGCAGTATTTT; cdr3_aa: CASSLTAGSTDTQYF
v_call: TRBV2; d_call: .; clone_size: once; j_call: TRBJ1-2; cdr3_nt: TGTGCCAGCAGTGAAAGGGGGTCCTACACCTTC; cdr3_aa: CASSERGSYTF
v_call: TRBV18; d_call: .; clone_size: .; j_call: TRBJ1-4; cdr3_nt: TGTGCCAGCTCACTCACGACGGGTTCCAATGAAAAACTGTTTTTT; cdr3_aa: CASSLTTGSNEKLFF
v_call: TRBV3-1/TRBV3-2; d_call: TRBD1; clone_size: few; j_call: TRBJ1-1; cdr3_nt: TGTGCCAGCAGCGTAAGGACAGGGGGGACTGAAGCTTTCTTT; cdr3_aa: CASSVRTGGTEAFF
v_call: TRBV12-5; d_call: .; clone_size: .; j_call: TRBJ1-3; cdr3_nt: TGTGCTAGTTCACAGTTGGGCTCTGGAAACACCATATATTTT; cdr3_aa: CASSQLGSGNTIYF
v_call: TRBV24-1; d_call: TRBD1; clone_size: .; j_call: TRBJ2-5; cdr3_nt: TGTGCCACCAGTGATGTCCGGGACAGCCAAGAGACCCAGTACTTC; cdr3_aa: CATSDVRDSQETQYF
v_call: TRBV5-1; d_call: .; clone_size: .; j_call: TRBJ2-5; cdr3_nt: TGCGCCAGCAGCTTGGTGCCAGGGCCCCAAGAGACCCAGTACTTC; cdr3_aa: CASSLVPGPQETQYF
v_call: TRBV7-2; d_call: TRBD2; clone_size: .; j_call: TRBJ2-3; cdr3_nt: TGTGCCAGCAGCTTAGCCCCGTGGGTAGCGGGAGAAGGATATACGCAGTATTTT; cdr3_aa: CASSLAPWVAGEGYTQYF
v_call: TRBV27; d_call: TRBD2; clone_size: .; j_call: TRBJ2-5; cdr3_nt: TGTGCCAGCAGTAGGGGGACTAGCGGGAGGTCGGAGACCCAGTACTTC; cdr3_aa: CASSRGTSGRSETQYF
v_call: TRBV2; d_call: .; clone_size: .; j_call: TRBJ1-1; cdr3_nt: TGTGCCAGCAGTGAAGCCTCGGGGCGGGAGCTGAACACTGAAGCTTTCTTT; cdr3_aa: CASSEASGRELNTEAFF
v_call: TRBV5-1; d_call: TRBD2; clone_size: .; j_call: TRBJ2-5; cdr3_nt: TGCGCCAGCAGCTACCGACTAGCGGTCGTGGGAGAGACCCAGTACTTC; cdr3_aa: CASSYRLAVVGETQYF
v_call: TRBV6-4; d_call: .; clone_size: .; j_call: TRBJ2-6; cdr3_nt: TGTGCCAGCAGTGAACAGGGAGATGGGGCCAACGTCCTGACTTTC; cdr3_aa: CASSEQGDGANVLTF
v_call: TRBV10-2; d_call: TRBD1; clone_size: .; j_call: TRBJ2-7; cdr3_nt: TGCGCCAGCAGCCCGGACAGGGTCTCCTACGAGCAGTACTTC; cdr3_aa: CASSPDRVSYEQYF
v_call: TRBV11-2; d_call: TRBD1; clone_size: .; j_call: TRBJ2-7; cdr3_nt: TGTGCCAGCAGCATTGACTGGGACAGGGGATTGGACGAGCAGTACTTC; cdr3_aa: CASSIDWDRGLDEQYF